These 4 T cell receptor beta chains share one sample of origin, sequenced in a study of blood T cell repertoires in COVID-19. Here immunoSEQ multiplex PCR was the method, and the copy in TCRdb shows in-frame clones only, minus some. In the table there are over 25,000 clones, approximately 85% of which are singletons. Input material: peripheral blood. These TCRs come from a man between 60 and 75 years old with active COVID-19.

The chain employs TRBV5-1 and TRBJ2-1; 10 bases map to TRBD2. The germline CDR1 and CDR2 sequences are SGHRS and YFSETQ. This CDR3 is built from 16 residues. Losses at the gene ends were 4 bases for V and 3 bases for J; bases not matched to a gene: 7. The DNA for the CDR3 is TGCGCCAGCAGCACCCGGACTAGCGGTGACTACAATGAGCAGTTCTTC. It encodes CASSTRTSGDYNEQFF.

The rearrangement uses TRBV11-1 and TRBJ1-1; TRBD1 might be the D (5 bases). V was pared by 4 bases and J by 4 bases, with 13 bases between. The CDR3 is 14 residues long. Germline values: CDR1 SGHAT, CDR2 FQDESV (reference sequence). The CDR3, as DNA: TGTGCCAGCAGCTATCCAGGGTCGACCACTGAAGCTTTCTTT. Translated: CASSYPGSTTEAFF.

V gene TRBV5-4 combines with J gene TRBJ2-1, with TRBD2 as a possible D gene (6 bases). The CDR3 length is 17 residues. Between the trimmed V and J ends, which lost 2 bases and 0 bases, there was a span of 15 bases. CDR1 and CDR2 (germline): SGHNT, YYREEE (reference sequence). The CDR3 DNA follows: TGTGCCAGCAGCTTCCCCAGCGGGCTGAGCTCCTACAATGAGCAGTTCTTC. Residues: CASSFPSGLSSYNEQFF. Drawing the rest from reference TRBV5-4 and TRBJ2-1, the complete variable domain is ETGVTQSPTHLIKTRGQQVTLRCSSQSGHNTVSWYQQALGQGPQFIFQYYREEENGRGNFPPRFSGLQFPNYSSELNVNALELDDSALYLCASSFPSGLSSYNEQFFGPGTRLTVL.

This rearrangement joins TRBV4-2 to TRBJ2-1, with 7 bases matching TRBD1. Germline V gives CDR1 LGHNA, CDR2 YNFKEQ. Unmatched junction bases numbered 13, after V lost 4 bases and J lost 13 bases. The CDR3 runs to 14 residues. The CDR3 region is CASSRGGVRTGQFF. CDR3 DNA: TGTGCCAGCAGCCGAGGGGGCGTACGAACGGGACAGTTCTTC.